This TCR beta chain was captured in a study of T cells expressing NK-cell markers (dated by TCRdb to about 2020). As for the study more broadly: Roughly 8 donors provided sorted CD3+CD56+NKG2C+, CD3+CD56+NKG2C- and CD3+CD56-NKG2C+ T-cell subsets, whose TCR beta-chain repertoires were profiled. Of the eight sequenced donors, seven were found to be HCMV-seropositive and one was found to be HCMV-seronegative. Randomly selected healthy volunteers, three men and five women, were used as the eight sequenced donors. Sequencing of the libraries produced 2 x 150 bp reads on Illumina HiSeq 2000/2500, MiSeq or NextSeq. The research as a whole found: In a handful of donors, the dominant CD3+CD56+NKG2C+ clonotypes ranked among the top 10 CD8+ clonotypes, making up about 1.0-7.5% of CD8+ T cells. It remained unclear whether the expanded NKG2C-expressing T cell clones were specific for HCMV antigens. Those dominant clonotypes were again the most abundant among CD3+CD56-NKG2C+ cells in a handful of donors, at about 28.3-60.1%.

Points on this clonotype: The antigen it recognizes is unknown.

Reading from cysteine to phenylalanine, the CDR3 counts 14 amino acids. No DNA is listed. The germline V gene encodes CDR1 MNHEY and CDR2 SMNVEV (reference sequence). The reads were generated on an Illumina HiSeq 2000. The TCR beta cDNA libraries were made using 5'RACE template switching, a step that added both a universal primer site and unique molecular identifiers. cDNA synthesis was primed from the TCR beta constant segment, followed by two successive PCR amplification steps. Regarding the original processing steps: MIGEC was used to demultiplex reads and group the reads by UMI, and MiTCR was used to assemble and quantify clonotypes. To exclude erroneous sequences, any TCR cDNA sequence not supported by at least two reads was discarded. The tcR package was used for downstream repertoire analysis, and clonotypes were matched across fractions by CDR3 nucleotide sequence plus V segment. VDJmatch was used to annotate antigen specificity against VDJdb, with one amino acid substitution in CDR3 allowed. Based on TCRdb reprocessing of the reads, there is one entry per CDR3 protein sequence, and DNA is missing. The V and J calls come from TCRdb's annotation, not from the publication. This sample's clone table shows 150,000 or so distinct CDR3 sequences. Around a third of the sample is taken by the ten largest.

To determine HCMV serostatus, a commercial ELISA kit was used to detect HCMV-specific IgG in serum. Peripheral blood mononuclear cells were isolated from blood by Ficoll density gradient centrifugation. This receptor was taken from a woman aged 45-65 years in good health. Donor details come from another sample of the same person, matched by shared clones. Sequences were obtained from blood T cells: a sorted CD56 or NKG2C T cell subset, CD4+ or CD8+ T cells, or bulk PBMC T cells (not recorded which). The receptor chain draws on TRBV27 and TRBJ2-3; checking the TCRdb D call of TRBD1 is not possible without DNA. The CDR3 region reads CASSSREETDTQYF.